The 29 T cell receptor beta chains in this list originate from one sample, sequenced in a study of Ad26.COV2.S vaccination and SARS-CoV-2 variants (dated by TCRdb to the early 2020s). The protocol used for the library was the immunoSEQ multiplex PCR assay. Sourced from immuneACCESS, this table was stored by TCRdb with only in-frame sequences that have V and J called. A share of the clones is absent; for the studies checked, an unresolved V gene accounts for under half, and the remainder has no known explanation. The sample yields some 450,000 clones; about 90% were counted once. Roughly 4.3% of the sample is taken by the ten largest. Taken with the paper, the label for treatment or condition translates to: around 19 received Ad26.COV2.S at low or high dose, single or two shots; 5 received placebo; per-sample allocation not given. For vaccine and placebo recipients, the sequenced repertoires came from samples collected on day 63 after the first injection.

The source was peripheral blood, collected in a trial of Ad26.COV2.S vaccine versus placebo. The receptors shown here come from a person aged 18-60 years who received the Ad26.COV2.S COVID-19 vaccine or a placebo.

This clone occurred once. This rearrangement joins TRBV6-6 to TRBJ1-2; D is perhaps TRBD1 (5 bases). V was pared by 6 bases and J by 4 bases, with 12 bases between. The CDR3 is 13 amino acids. Germline CDR1 is MNHNY and CDR2 is SVGAGI (reference sequence). Here the CDR3 reads CASRGGTPYGYTF. The CDR3 DNA is TGTGCCAGCAGGGGAGGGACCCCCTATGGCTACACCTTC.

The genes are TRBV9 and TRBJ2-1; weak D call: TRBD1 (6 bases). The germline V gene encodes CDR1 SGDLS and CDR2 YYNGEE. V was cut by 3 bases and J by 0 bases, with 19 bases left in between. This CDR3 region has 18 residues. The CDR3, as DNA: TGTGCCAGCAGCGGGGCGCCTAAGGGGACAAGCTCCTACAATGAGCAGTTCTTC. Translation: CASSGAPKGTSSYNEQFF.

Written as DNA, the CDR3 is TGTGCCAGCAGCCCAATCAAACCGGGACTAGAGACAGATACGCAGTATTTT. The encoded protein is CASSPIKPGLETDTQYF. The chain joins TRBV3-1 (or the pseudogene TRBV3-2) to TRBJ2-3; 8 bases align to TRBD2. CDR3 length: 17 amino acids. The V segment lost 4 bases and the J segment 3 bases; nucleotides outside the gene matches: 12. Per the germline V gene, CDR1 is LGHDT and CDR2 is YNNKEL (reference sequence).

This clone occurred once. The V gene is TRBV18, the J gene TRBJ2-3; 10 nucleotides align to TRBD1. The J segment lost 5 bases and the V segment lost 4 bases, leaving 9 bases of the junction unmatched. Germline CDR1 KGHSH, CDR2 LQKENI. The CDR3 extends over 16 amino acids. The DNA of the CDR3 is TGTGCCAGCTCACTGGTGGCGACAGGGGGCCAAGATACGCAGTATTTT. Translated: CASSLVATGGQDTQYF.

The V call is TRBV9, the J call TRBJ1-2; 9 bases are a match to TRBD1. Germline V gene data show CDR1 as SGDLS and CDR2 as YYNGEE. Trimming removed 3 bases from V and 4 bases from J; junction bases left unmatched: 4. CDR3 length: 14 amino acids. The CDR3 loop reads CASSGDRDPYGYTF. As DNA, the CDR3 is TGTGCCAGCAGCGGGGACAGGGACCCCTATGGCTACACCTTC.

The genes are TRBV14 and TRBJ2-1; 8 bases match TRBD2. The CDR3 is made up of 16 amino acids. Germline CDR1 reads SGHDN; CDR2 reads FVKESK. J was trimmed by 8 bases and V by 1 base; bases with no gene match: 10. The CDR3 nucleotides read TGTGCCAGCAGCCAAGGTGGAAGCGGGAGTTGGGATGAGCAGTTCTTC. It is translated as CASSQGGSGSWDEQFF.

The chain uses TRBV28 and TRBJ2-7; the D call may be TRBD1 or TRBD2 (5 bases each). Per germline, CDR1 MDHEN and CDR2 SYDVKM. There are 15 residues in the CDR3. Trimming removed 3 bases from V and 2 bases from J, with 14 bases in between. CDR3 sequence: CASSFEVGRPYEQYF. In DNA, the CDR3 is TGTGCCAGCAGTTTTGAGGTGGGACGGCCCTACGAGCAGTACTTC.

CDR3: CASSVEVYTTSSYNEQFF. Here the CDR3 DNA reads TGTGCCAGCAGCGTAGAGGTCTATACCACGAGCTCCTACAATGAGCAGTTCTTC. V gene TRBV9 combines with J gene TRBJ2-1; no firm D call. Germline loops: CDR1 SGDLS, CDR2 YYNGEE. V gave up 0 bases and J gave up 0 bases, with 16 bases separating them. This CDR3 has 18 residues.

The chain links TRBV7-2 to TRBJ2-7, with D uncertain. V was clipped by 2 bases and J by 3 bases, with 11 bases between them. The CDR3 sequence is 14 residues long. Germline V gene data show CDR1 as SGHTA and CDR2 as FQGNSA. The CDR3 loop is CASSLSSDGYEQYF. Written as DNA, the CDR3 is TGTGCCAGCAGCTTATCCTCTGATGGCTACGAGCAGTACTTC.

The chain links TRBV3-1 (or the pseudogene TRBV3-2) to TRBJ2-7; no firm D call. The CDR3 has 13 residues. V shed 0 bases and J shed 9 bases, with 12 bases lying between them. Per the germline V gene, CDR1 is LGHDT and CDR2 is YNNKEL (reference sequence). The CDR3 sequence: CASSQDPGRGQYF. CDR3 nucleotides: TGTGCCAGCAGCCAAGATCCCGGTCGTGGGCAGTACTTC.

The chain combines TRBV4-2 with TRBJ2-3, with D perhaps TRBD2 (5 bases). Trimming removed 0 bases at V and 4 bases at J, with 17 bases between. Germline assignment: CDR1 LGHNA and CDR2 YNFKEQ. The CDR3 extends over 17 amino acids. The CDR3 reads CASSQDWRIVSPDTQYF. The CDR3 coding sequence is TGTGCCAGCAGCCAAGATTGGAGGATAGTCTCGCCAGATACGCAGTATTTT.

The J gene is TRBJ1-1, the V gene TRBV29-1; D is unclear. This CDR3 spans 12 amino acids. Germline assignment: CDR1 SQVTM and CDR2 ANQGSEA. Trimming shortened V by 4 bases and J by 6 bases, and 12 bases separated the two germline ends. CDR3 nucleotides: TGCAGCGTTGCTCGCGGGCGTCCTGAAGCTTTCTTT. Residues: CSVARGRPEAFF. The entire variable domain, with the rest obtained from reference TRBV29-1 and TRBJ1-1, is as follows: SAVISQKPSRDICQRGTSLTIQCQVDSQVTMMFWYRQQPGQSLTLIATANQGSEATYESGFVIDKFPISRPNLTFSTLTVSNMSPEDSSIYLCSVARGRPEAFFGQGTRLTVV.

The chain employs TRBV11-2 and TRBJ1-2, with D possibly TRBD1 on 5 matching bases. CDR3 length equals 17 residues. Germline-derived CDR1 and CDR2 are SGHAT and FQNNGV. The V and J ends lost 1 base and 3 bases respectively, with 18 bases between them. The CDR3 here is CASSLGVASEGYYGYTF. CDR3 DNA: TGTGCCAGCAGCTTAGGGGTTGCTAGTGAGGGGTACTATGGCTACACCTTC.

V is TRBV5-6 and J is TRBJ2-1, with a weak D call TRBD2 (5 bases). V was cut by 2 bases and J by 7 bases, with 19 bases left in between. Germline-derived CDR1 and CDR2 are SGHDT and YYEEEE. This CDR3 has 16 residues. In DNA form, the CDR3 reads TGTGCCAGCAGCTTTGCCCAAGGGAGTAGGACGAATGAGCAGTTCTTC. It yields the protein CASSFAQGSRTNEQFF.

V gene TRBV6-2 or TRBV6-3 combines with J gene TRBJ2-7; D uncertain. The germline V gene has CDR1 MNHEY and CDR2 SVGEGT. V gave up 4 bases and J gave up 3 bases, with 4 bases separating them. This CDR3 region has 11 residues. The CDR3 DNA sequence: TGTGCCAGCAGTTTGGGCTACGAGCAGTACTTC. Translation gives CASSLGYEQYF.

This clone is a singleton in its sample. The chain carries TRBV5-5 and TRBJ2-7, with D possibly TRBD2 on 5 matching bases. Trimming took 4 bases from V and 2 from J, leaving 10 bases between them. Germline CDR1 and CDR2: SGHKS and YYEKEE (reference sequence). CDR3 length: 13 amino acids. The CDR3 reads CASSPFGTYEQYF. The CDR3 nucleotides read TGTGCCAGCAGCCCCTTCGGGACCTACGAGCAGTACTTC.

The chain uses TRBV27 and TRBJ1-3; D gene ambiguous. Germline V gene sequence: CDR1 MNHEY, CDR2 SMNVEV (reference sequence). This CDR3 is built from 14 residues. Trimming removed 2 bases at V and 3 bases at J, with 8 bases between. The CDR3 DNA reads as TGTGCCAGCAGTTTAGGTGGCGGTGGAAACACCATATATTTT. This codes for CASSLGGGGNTIYF.

The chain has TRBV10-3 and TRBJ2-3; 7 bases line up with TRBD2. CDR3 length equals 13 residues. The germline V gene encodes CDR1 ENHRY and CDR2 SYGVKD. The junction had 7 bases not matched to a gene; V was cut back by 10 bases and J by 3 bases. The CDR3 loop is CATSGNGTDTQYF. The CDR3 nucleotides are TGTGCCACCAGCGGGAATGGAACAGATACGCAGTATTTT.

The chain couples TRBV7-3 to TRBJ2-3; a possible D gene is TRBD1 (6 bases). The ends were cut back, 4 bases at V and 5 bases at J, with 13 bases in the middle. CDR3 size: 14 residues. Germline V gene sequence: CDR1 SGHTA, CDR2 FQGTGA. The CDR3 reads CASSSSLGGDTQYF. The CDR3 DNA follows: TGTGCCAGCAGCTCTAGCCTAGGGGGAGATACGCAGTATTTT.

This chain links TRBV27 with TRBJ2-7, with TRBD1 matching over 8 bases. Germline CDR1 and CDR2: MNHEY and SMNVEV (reference sequence). The CDR3 has 14 amino acids. J gave up 4 bases and V 0 bases, and 2 bases lay outside the gene matches. The CDR3 nucleotides are TGTGCCAGCAGTTTATCCAGGACAGGGTACGAGCAGTACTTC. Translation gives CASSLSRTGYEQYF.

This chain links TRBV9 with TRBJ1-5, with D uncertain. The CDR3 totals 15 residues. Per the germline V gene, CDR1 is SGDLS and CDR2 is YYNGEE. The V end lost 3 bases, the J end lost 0 bases, and 10 bases lay between the germline ends. The CDR3 is CASSAGEYSNQPQHF. The CDR3, as DNA: TGTGCCAGCAGCGCCGGGGAGTATAGCAATCAGCCCCAGCATTTT. Supplemented by reference TRBV9 and TRBJ1-5, the full variable domain reads DSGVTQTPKHLITATGQRVTLRCSPRSGDLSVYWYQQSLDQGLQFLIQYYNGEERAKGNILERFSAQQFPDLHSELNLSSLELGDSALYFCASSAGEYSNQPQHFGDGTRLSIL.

This clone was detected many times. V is TRBV20-1 and J is TRBJ1-3; D is uncertain. In germline, CDR1 is DFQATT, CDR2 SNEGSKA (reference sequence). Trimming took 6 bases from V and 4 from J, leaving 7 bases between them. The CDR3 is 11 residues long. The CDR3 loop is CSALKGNTIYF. CDR3 in DNA: TGCAGTGCCCTAAAAGGAAACACCATATATTTT.

V usage is TRBV13 and J usage is TRBJ2-7; 11 bases fit TRBD2. Germline V gene data show CDR1 as PRHDT and CDR2 as FYEKMQ (reference sequence). The CDR3 has 18 residues. V gave up 4 bases and J gave up 3 bases; unmatched junction bases: 14. CDR3 amino acids: CASSYSPQLAGVSYEQYF. In nucleotides, the CDR3 is TGTGCCAGCAGCTACTCTCCCCAACTAGCGGGAGTCAGCTACGAGCAGTACTTC.

The count of this clone is one. The chain carries TRBV27 and TRBJ2-5; TRBD2 agrees at 13 bases. Germline V lookup: CDR1 MNHEY, CDR2 SMNVEV (reference sequence). The CDR3 contains 16 residues. The J segment lost 2 bases and the V segment lost 3 bases, leaving 3 bases of the junction unmatched. CDR3 bases: TGTGCCAGCAGTTTTAAGGGACTAGCGGGACAAGAGACCCAGTACTTC. Its protein product is CASSFKGLAGQETQYF.

This clone was detected only once. V gene TRBV15 combines with J gene TRBJ2-1, with D maybe TRBD2 (5 bases). Between the trimmed V and J ends, which lost 2 bases and 1 base, there was a span of 15 bases. CDR1 LNHNV and CDR2 YYDKDF come from the germline V gene (reference sequence). This CDR3 contains 17 residues. The CDR3 reads CATSRFSSSRSYNEQFF. CDR3 DNA sequence: TGTGCCACCAGCAGATTCTCTAGCTCTCGGTCCTACAATGAGCAGTTCTTC.

The gene calls are TRBV7-6 and TRBJ2-1, with TRBD1 matching over 7 bases. The CDR3 runs 17 residues. Germline CDR1 is SGHVS and CDR2 is FNYEAQ. Losses at the gene ends were 5 bases for V and 2 bases for J; bases not matched to a gene: 12. The chain's CDR3 is CASSPPPGQIAYNEQFF. CDR3 nucleotide sequence: TGTGCCAGCAGCCCGCCGCCGGGACAGATAGCCTACAATGAGCAGTTCTTC.

The rearrangement joins TRBV19 to TRBJ2-7; D could derive from TRBD1 or TRBD2 (5 bases each). The CDR3 length is 12 residues. Looked up from germline, CDR1 is LNHDA and CDR2 is SQIVND (reference sequence). DNA for the CDR3: TGTGCTTCGGCTGGGGGACCCTACGAGCAGTACTTC. Translated: CASAGGPYEQYF. Full variable domain (rest looked up from reference TRBV19 and TRBJ2-7): DGGITQSPKYLFRKEGQNVTLSCEQNLNHDAMYWYRQDPGQGLRLIYYSQIVNDFQKGDIAEGYSVSREKKESFPLTVTSAQKNPTAFYLCASAGGPYEQYFGPGTRLTVT.

This clone turned up a few times. The gene calls are TRBV7-6 and TRBJ2-2; 12 bases are a match to TRBD2. Germline V gene data show CDR1 as SGHVS and CDR2 as FNYEAQ. CDR3 length: 17 residues. V dropped 5 bases and J dropped 0; count of bases not matched to a gene: 4. For the CDR3, the DNA is TGTGCCAGCAGCATCGGACTAGCGGGGTCGAACACCGGGGAGCTGTTTTTT. It yields the protein CASSIGLAGSNTGELFF.

The genes are TRBV29-1 and TRBJ2-1, with a weak D call TRBD1 (6 bases). The V end lost 6 bases, the J end lost 3 bases, and 15 bases lay between the germline ends. CDR1 and CDR2 (germline): SQVTM, ANQGSEA. The CDR3 consists of 14 residues. The chain's CDR3 is CSVPADRFYNEQFF. CDR3 nucleotide sequence: TGCAGCGTCCCCGCTGACAGGTTCTACAATGAGCAGTTCTTC.